The 28 T cell receptor beta chains listed next were all sequenced from one sample in a study of tumor-infiltrating lymphocytes in primary liver carcinoma. The approximately 17-34 mg bulk tissue piece was not sorted before simultaneous RNA and DNA extraction. The input was 400 to 500 ng total RNA; TCR beta cDNA was made from it with a constant-region primer. Three nested multiplex PCR rounds, a slightly modified ARM-PCR, produced the libraries for TCR beta. The study ran its first two PCR rounds for approximately 10 cycles each, using TRBV1-TRBV30 forward primers and a C-beta reverse primer. TCRdb used MiXCR to reprocess the multiplex PCR reads, holding one entry per CDR3 protein. The sample contains about 210,000 distinct CDR3 sequences, 85% of which appear only once. Input material: tumor tissue from primary liver carcinoma. The receptor source for this set is a man in his forties with primary liver carcinoma and hepatitis B virus infection.

Concerning this clonotype: Sequence at one end of the junction differs from germline and may be a read error. The V and J genes are TRBV28 and TRBJ1-5, with D maybe TRBD1 (5 bases). The V gene's germline CDR1 is MDHEN and CDR2 SYDVKM. The CDR3 loop spans 13 amino acids. CDR3: CASTEDSVQPQYF. In DNA, the CDR3 is TGTGCCAGCACCGAAGACAGTGTCCAGCCCCAGTACTTT. The full variable domain, with the rest looked up from reference TRBV28 and TRBJ1-5, is DVKVTQSSRYLVKRTGEKVFLECVQDMDHENMFWYRQDPGLGLRLIYFSYDVKMKEKGDIPEGYSVSREKKERFSLILESASTNQTSMYLCASTEDSVQPQYFGDGTRLSIL.

This clonotype was recorded a few times. A read error is possible here, since a much larger clone lies one base away. V and J are TRBV7-8 and TRBJ1-4; D call uncertain. The CDR3 runs 14 residues. CDR1 is SGHVS and CDR2 is FQNEAQ in the germline V gene. The CDR3 sequence is CASNLWRGNEKLFF. DNA of the CDR3: TGTGCCAGCAACTTATGGCGAGGAAATGAAAAACTGTTTTTT.

J is TRBJ2-7 and V is TRBV6-1; 8 positions match TRBD1. Germline lookup yields CDR1 MNHNS and CDR2 SASEGT. The CDR3 spans 14 residues. The CDR3 bases are TGTGACAGTAGCACCAGGACAGGGCCGTACGAGCAGTACTTC. Amino acids: CDSSTRTGPYEQYF.

This clonotype has a single count. Compared with germline, one end of the junction differs, possibly owing to a read error. The chain couples TRBV19 to TRBJ2-5, with 9 bases matching TRBD2. The CDR3 is 13 residues long. Germline V CDR1 and CDR2: LNHDA, SQIVND (reference sequence). In DNA form, the CDR3 reads TGTGTCAGTAGCGGGAGTCTAGGAGAGACCCAGTACTTC. Translated: CVSSGSLGETQYF.

This clonotype was seen only once. This rearrangement joins TRBV20-1 to TRBJ1-5; D unresolved. Germline loops: CDR1 DFQATT, CDR2 SNEGSKA (reference sequence). This CDR3 region has 13 residues. The V and J ends lost 3 bases and 3 bases respectively, with 9 bases between them. In DNA, the CDR3 is TGCAGTGCTAGGGCTTATAACAATCAGCCCCAGCATTTT. This gives the protein CSARAYNNQPQHF.

Of note for this clonotype: This CDR3 is missing its conserved last phenylalanine or tryptophan, likely due to a read error. The chain has TRBV4-2 and TRBJ2-1; 8 bases line up with TRBD2. Germline V gene lookup returns CDR1 LGHNA and CDR2 YNFKEQ. CDR3 length: 15 residues. The CDR3 protein is CANSQATSEYNEQFL. CDR3 bases: TGTGCCAACAGCCAAGCGACTAGCGAGTACAATGAGCAGTTCTTA.

Comments on this clonotype: A junction end diverges from the germline sequence, so it may reflect a read error. The rearrangement links TRBV6-6 to TRBJ1-5, with D unresolved. The length of the CDR3 is 15 residues. Germline CDR1 is MNHNY and CDR2 is SVGAGI (reference sequence). CDR3 nucleotides: TGTGCAAGCAGCCCCCCGGTAGGTCGCAATCAGCCCCATCATTTT. Protein sequence: CASSPPVGRNQPHHF.

With respect to this clonotype: The junction and the germline gene differ at one end; a read error may be behind it. The chain links TRBV28 to TRBJ1-2, with D perhaps matching TRBD1 (6 bases). Germline V lookup: CDR1 MDHEN, CDR2 SYDVKM. The CDR3 is made up of 16 amino acids. CDR3 DNA: TGTACCAGCAACGAGCTTCAGGGGCGCGGGAACTATGGTTACACCTTC. Its translation is CTSNELQGRGNYGYTF.

A remark on this clonotype: With a much larger clone just one base away, this may be a read error. The chain is built from TRBV30 and TRBJ1-1, with a weak D call TRBD1 (5 bases). With 8 bases removed from V and 12 bases from J, the gap between germline ends came to 13 bases. Germline assignment: CDR1 GTSNPN and CDR2 SVGIG (reference sequence). The CDR3 spans 9 residues. For the CDR3, the DNA is TGTGCCGGGGCAAGGATGACTTTCTTT. It translates to CAGARMTFF.

As concerns this clonotype: Mismatch with germline at one junction end may stem from a read error. V and J are TRBV11-2 and TRBJ1-2; D may be TRBD1 (6 bases). Germline V gene data show CDR1 as SGHAT and CDR2 as FQNNGV. This CDR3 region has 13 residues. CDR3 bases: TGTGCCAGCAACTTGGACAGAGGCTATGGCTACATCTTC. Encoded protein: CASNLDRGYGYIF.

As to this clonotype: One end of the junction does not line up with germline, which may come from a read error. V and J are TRBV29-1 and TRBJ1-2, with TRBD1 as a possible D gene (5 bases). Germline assignment: CDR1 SQVTM and CDR2 ANQGSEA. CDR3 length: 18 amino acids. The CDR3 sequence is CGVGARTGTQVANYGYTF. The DNA for the CDR3 is TGCGGCGTTGGGGCGCGAACAGGAACTCAAGTGGCTAACTATGGCTACACCTTC.

Note on this clonotype: The junction departs from germline at one end; a sequencing error may be responsible. V gene TRBV29-1 combines with J gene TRBJ1-4; no clear D gene. Germline V lookup: CDR1 SQVTM, CDR2 ANQGSEA. The CDR3 has 13 amino acids. In nucleotides, the CDR3 is TGCAGGGTTGACGGAGGGATGGGCGAAAAAATGTTTTTT. Translation gives CRVDGGMGEKMFF.

Notes on this clonotype: No conserved phenylalanine or tryptophan ends this CDR3, so it is likely a read error. V usage is TRBV12-3 or TRBV12-4 and J usage is TRBJ1-1; D uncertain. V lost 4 bases, J lost 4 bases, and 10 bases lay in between. CDR3 size: 13 residues. CDR3 in DNA: TGTGCCAGCAGTTGGGGAGGTGGCACTGAAGCTTTCCTT. Translation: CASSWGGGTEAFL.

A remark on this clonotype: Possible read error: a much larger clone is one base away. CDR3 sequence (DNA): TGCGCCAGCAGCCCGGGAGTAGCGGCCACAGATACGCAGTATTTT. This encodes CASSPGVAATDTQYF. The V and J genes are TRBV5-1 and TRBJ2-3; possibly TRBD2 for D (6 bases). The CDR3 extends over 15 amino acids. With 4 bases removed from V and 2 bases from J, the gap between germline ends came to 14 bases. Germline V CDR1 and CDR2: SGHRS, YFSETQ.

In regard to this clonotype: Germline is not matched at one junction end, which may reflect a read error. V gene TRBV12-3 or TRBV12-4 combines with J gene TRBJ2-1, with D perhaps matching TRBD1 (6 bases). The CDR3 runs to 13 residues. The CDR3 sequence: CTSSLSDRREQFF. DNA for the CDR3: TGTACCAGCAGTTTATCCGACAGGAGAGAGCAGTTCTTC.

This clonotype has a handful of counts. Mismatch with germline at one junction end may stem from a read error. The CDR3 is CSVPSGGAYGYTF. The CDR3 DNA is TGCAGCGTCCCATCGGGGGGCGCCTATGGTTACACCTTC. The chain combines TRBV29-1 with TRBJ1-2, with D possibly being TRBD1 (6 bases). CDR1 is SQVTM and CDR2 is ANQGSEA in the germline V gene. The length of the CDR3 is 13 residues. Variable domain in full (rest from reference TRBV29-1 and TRBJ1-2): SAVISQKPSRDICQRGTSLTIQCQVDSQVTMMFWYRQQPGQSLTLIATANQGSEATYESGFVIDKFPISRPNLTFSTLTVSNMSPEDSSIYLCSVPSGGAYGYTFGSGTRLTVV.

Comments on this clonotype: Mismatch with germline at one junction end may stem from a read error. The chain recombines TRBV5-6 with TRBJ1-1; D ambiguous. The germline CDR1 and CDR2 sequences are SGHDT and YYEEEE. CDR3 length equals 13 residues. The CDR3 spells CASCLTANTEAFF. In nucleotides, the CDR3 is TGTGCCAGCTGCTTGACGGCGAATACTGAAGCTTTCTTT. The variable domain in full, with the rest retrieved from reference TRBV5-6 and TRBJ1-1, is DAGVTQSPTHLIKTRGQQVTLRCSPKSGHDTVSWYQQALGQGPQFIFQYYEEEERQRGNFPDRFSGHQFPNYSSELNVNALLLGDSALYLCASCLTANTEAFFGQGTRLTVV.

Comment on this clonotype: As the CDR3 is not closed by the conserved phenylalanine or tryptophan, this likely results from a read error. The chain combines TRBV6-1 with TRBJ2-7, with 9 bases identical to TRBD1. V was clipped by 6 bases and J by 4 bases; unmatched bases: 7. The CDR3 loop spans 14 amino acids. The germline gives CDR1 MNHNS, CDR2 SASEGT. The CDR3 coding sequence is TGTGCCAGCAGGACCGGGACAGGGCCATACGAGCAGTACTTA. Encoded protein: CASRTGTGPYEQYL.

For this clonotype: Because it lacks the conserved phenylalanine or tryptophan at the end, this CDR3 is likely a read error. The chain uses TRBV6-2 or TRBV6-3 and TRBJ2-7; 14 bases match TRBD2. V trimming: 10 bases; J trimming: 2 bases; junction bases outside the gene matches: 4. The CDR3 runs 14 residues. CDR1 and CDR2 (germline): MNHEY, SVGEGT. The CDR3: CAIRLAGGTYEQYL. Written as DNA, the CDR3 is TGTGCCATCAGACTAGCGGGAGGGACCTACGAGCAGTACCTC.

Points on this clonotype: Given the absence of the conserved phenylalanine or tryptophan at the CDR3 end, a read error is likely. The limits of the CDR3 on the DNA are not certain, so only TCRdb's listed CDR3 is given. The J gene is TRBJ2-7, the V gene TRBV29-1; the table's D call, TRBD2, was not checked against the DNA. Germline CDR1 SQVTM, CDR2 ANQGSEA. Ends included, the CDR3 has 13 residues. The CDR3 sequence is CIVQSRGGREPYL.

About this clonotype itself: One end of the junction fails to match germline, which may point to a read error. The V and J genes are TRBV5-5 and TRBJ2-7; D assignment may be TRBD1 or TRBD2 (5 bases each). Germline V gene data show CDR1 as SGHKS and CDR2 as YYEKEE (reference sequence). CDR3 length: 15 residues. The CDR3 sequence: CVSSLGGTTRYEQYF. CDR3 sequence (DNA): TGTGTCAGCAGCTTAGGTGGGACCACTCGCTACGAGCAGTACTTC.

About this clonotype itself: The junction departs from germline at one end; a sequencing error may be responsible. The rearrangement joins TRBV11-2 to TRBJ1-5; perhaps TRBD1 as D (6 bases). Germline CDR1 and CDR2: SGHAT and FQNNGV. The CDR3 is 17 amino acids. CDR3 nucleotide sequence: TGTGCCAGCAGTTTAGTAGGGGTAACAGGGAGCAATCAGCTCCGGCATTTT. Translated, it gives CASSLVGVTGSNQLRHF.

With regard to this clonotype: An end of the junction differs from the germline gene, which may be a read error. This chain connects TRBV11-2 to TRBJ2-5, with a weak D call TRBD2 (7 bases). The length of the CDR3 is 14 residues. The germline V gene encodes CDR1 SGHAT and CDR2 FQNNGV. CDR3 nucleotide sequence: TGTGTCAGCAGCTTCGGCGGGGGACAAGAGTCCCAGTACTTC. Protein product: CVSSFGGGQESQYF.

Worth noting for this clonotype: A much more abundant neighbour one base away suggests this may be a read error. The DNA for the CDR3 is TGTGCCAGCGGGCGGGTGAATGAAAAACTGTTTTTT. Translating it yields CASGRVNEKLFF. The V and J genes are TRBV6-5 and TRBJ1-4, with unresolved D. CDR1 and CDR2 (germline): MNHEY, SVGAGI. The CDR3 contains 12 residues. V lost 8 bases to trimming and J lost 5 bases, with 9 bases between them.

This clonotype occurred once. At one of its ends the junction is not consistent with the germline gene, which may arise from a read error. This chain joins TRBV29-1 and TRBJ1-2; a possible D gene is TRBD1 (5 bases). The length of the CDR3 is 12 residues. Germline V gives CDR1 SQVTM, CDR2 ANQGSEA. Written as DNA, the CDR3 is TGCAGCGTTGTCCAGGGATGGAATGGCTGCACATTC. This gives the protein CSVVQGWNGCTF.

This clonotype was seen just once. This CDR3 fails to terminate in the conserved phenylalanine or tryptophan, so it likely reflects a read error. J is TRBJ2-1 and V is TRBV29-1; D may be TRBD1 (5 bases). The germline V gene has CDR1 SQVTM and CDR2 ANQGSEA. This CDR3 contains 14 residues. V lost 6 bases and J lost 2, with 14 bases in between. CDR3 amino acids: CSVLGHGTYNEQFS. The CDR3 DNA reads TGCAGCGTCCTTGGACATGGGACCTACAATGAGCAGTTCTCC.

The chain combines TRBV21-1 with TRBJ2-1. TRBV21-1 is an annotated pseudogene. The CDR3 covers 15 residues. CDR3 loop: CASSKPVSSYKEQFF. CDR3 in DNA: TGTGCCAGCAGCAAACCGGTCAGCTCCTACAAAGAGCAGTTCTTC.

The chain couples TRBV28 to TRBJ2-7, with a possible D match to TRBD1 (6 bases). There are 19 residues in the CDR3. V was cut by 1 base and J by 0 bases, with 22 bases left in between. Germline assignment: CDR1 MDHEN and CDR2 SYDVKM. CDR3 sequence reads: CASSLSGTRPPTVSYEQYF. The CDR3 DNA sequence: TGTGCCAGCAGTTTATCCGGGACAAGGCCCCCGACGGTCTCCTACGAGCAGTACTTC.